Listed below are T cell receptor beta chains from one sample, sequenced in a study of T-cell memory formation after mild COVID-19. TCRdb re-derived calls from the 5' RACE reads in MiXCR, one entry per CDR3 protein. The sample includes under 700,000 distinct CDR3 sequences, over 20% of them seen just once. Specimen: PBMCs or a T cell subset sorted from them (not recorded which). These receptors were taken from an adult woman who had mild COVID-19 (a few samples of this study predate the infection). Cell type and time point are not known. Each CDR3 is given with its conserved first and last residue. D genes are given only for firm matches. The size field is filled for only some rows; it gives once, few, many or a size class.

D	V	size	J	CDR3	DNA
-	TRBV30	-	TRBJ1-2	CAWSTGTRGYTF	TGTGCCTGGAGTACGGGGACACGTGGCTACACCTTC
TRBD2	TRBV14	few	TRBJ2-1	CASSPYSGAYSYNEQFF	TGTGCCAGCAGCCCGTATAGCGGGGCCTACTCCTACAATGAGCAGTTCTTC
-	TRBV6-1	-	TRBJ2-7	CASSEGGPIYEQYF	TGTGCCAGCAGTGAAGGGGGACCGATCTACGAGCAGTACTTC
-	TRBV7-6	-	TRBJ1-2	CASSPRGEGYGYTF	TGTGCCAGCAGCCCCCGGGGGGAGGGCTATGGCTACACCTTC
-	TRBV6-2/TRBV6-3	-	TRBJ1-5	CASSWGGSGNQPQHF	TGTGCCAGCAGTTGGGGGGGCTCGGGCAATCAGCCCCAGCATTTT
-	TRBV7-9	-	TRBJ1-2	CASSLVSYGYTF	TGTGCCAGCAGCCTGGTATCCTATGGCTACACCTTC
TRBD1	TRBV5-6	few	TRBJ1-1	CASSLDRGRRNTEAFF	TGTGCCAGCAGCTTGGACAGGGGGCGTCGGAACACTGAAGCTTTCTTT
-	TRBV11-3	-	TRBJ2-7	CASSQSADSSHYEQYF	TGTGCCAGCAGTCAATCCGCCGACAGTTCTCACTACGAGCAGTACTTC
TRBD1	TRBV12-3/TRBV12-4	-	TRBJ1-6	CASSFRVKLFGQGAGNSPLHF	TGTGCCAGCAGTTTTAGGGTGAAACTATTCGGACAGGGGGCCGGTAATTCACCCCTCCACTTT
TRBD2	TRBV9	few	TRBJ2-1	CASSVEAGGVYNEQFF	TGTGCCAGCAGCGTCGAGGCGGGGGGAGTTTACAATGAGCAGTTCTTC
-	TRBV6-5	-	TRBJ2-7	CASALQYVYEQYF	TGTGCCAGCGCCTTACAGTATGTCTACGAGCAGTACTTC
TRBD1	TRBV29-1	many	TRBJ1-5	CSARQGESQPQHF	TGCAGCGCTAGACAGGGAGAAAGTCAGCCCCAGCATTTT
TRBD1	TRBV7-9	once	TRBJ2-3	CASSRTGSFADTQYF	TGTGCCAGCAGCCGGACAGGGAGCTTTGCGGATACGCAGTATTTT
-	TRBV20-1	-	TRBJ2-1	CSARLTENEQFF	TGCAGTGCTAGGCTGACAGAGAATGAGCAGTTCTTC
TRBD2	TRBV5-1	-	TRBJ2-6	CASSLEAGGSSGANVLTF	TGCGCCAGCAGCTTGGAGGCGGGAGGTTCCTCTGGGGCCAACGTCCTGACTTTC
-	TRBV7-9	-	TRBJ1-2	CASSSTGQLLSYGYTF	TGTGCCAGCAGCTCAACTGGACAGCTCCTCAGCTATGGCTACACCTTC